This T cell receptor beta chain originates from a study of CD8 T cells in Susac syndrome. About the research overall: Patients with Susac syndrome were therapy-naive, taking corticosteroids, with some also receiving intravenous immunoglobulin, or taking intravenous immunoglobulin alone at the time their blood was drawn. Study-wide points: Repertoires of Susac syndrome CD4+ T cells lacked clonal expansion.

Sequencing targeted TCR beta in T cells from blood (CD8+ and CD4+). Of note for this clonotype: Its antigen remains unknown.

The CDR3 has 13 residues. The V end was cut by 2 bases, the J end by 5 bases, with 7 bases between. CDR1 KGHSH and CDR2 LQKENI come from the germline V gene. The authors reverse transcribed about 0.5 to 1 ug RNA with random hexamers. immunoSEQ multiplex PCR amplified TCR beta CDR3 across 54 Vbeta, 13 Jbeta. MiXCR, applied by TCRdb to the immunoSEQ multiplex PCR reads, yields one record per CDR3 protein. The sample contains 150,000 or so distinct CDR3 sequences, approximately 95% of which appear only once. The chain carries TRBV18 and TRBJ2-1; D call uncertain. The sample was CD4+ T cells from PBMCs. The clonotype was recovered from a human donor with Susac syndrome. This CDR3 reads CASSPERNNEQFF. DNA for the CDR3: TGTGCCAGCTCACCAGAGAGGAACAATGAGCAGTTCTTC.